The 10 T cell receptor beta chains presented below share a single source sample, sequenced in a study of a mutant IDH1 vaccine in newly diagnosed glioma. TCRdb keeps only in-frame clones here, not all; method: immunoSEQ multiplex PCR. Here the sample spans around 31,000 clones, around 87% being singletons. No antigens are known for them. The time point here: week 11, during vaccination. It was 300 ug of mutant IDH1 20-mer peptide that made up each vaccine dose, given with topical imiquimod. Sequences were derived from PBMCs, sampled from a glioma patient whose treatment included an IDH1 peptide vaccine. The receptors here all came from a man aged 18 to 29 with glioma.

The V and J genes are TRBV4-1 and TRBJ2-7; 9 bases align to TRBD1. This CDR3 is 16 amino acids long. Germline trimming cut 4 bases from V and 3 bases from J; bases unmatched to any gene: 10. In germline, CDR1 is MGHRA, CDR2 YSYEKL. CDR3 sequence (DNA): TGCGCCAGCAGCCTCGCCGGGACAGGGACTTACTACGAGCAGTACTTC. It is translated as CASSLAGTGTYYEQYF.

This chain joins TRBV28 and TRBJ1-4; unclear D gene. V was shortened by 3 bases and J by 0 bases, with 8 bases between the two germline ends. Germline CDR1 is MDHEN and CDR2 is SYDVKM. The CDR3 sequence is 15 residues long. The CDR3 region has the DNA TGTGCCAGCAGTTTTTCCCAAGCAACTAATGAAAAACTGTTTTTT. Its protein product is CASSFSQATNEKLFF.

V usage is TRBV4-3 and J usage is TRBJ1-2; TRBD1 matches at 7 bases. V lost 3 bases to trimming and J lost 3 bases; unmatched junction nucleotides: 7. The V gene's germline CDR1 is LGHNA and CDR2 YSLEER. The CDR3 sequence is 15 residues long. Here the CDR3 reads CASSQNPRGDYGYTF. CDR3 nucleotides: TGCGCCAGCAGCCAGAACCCCAGGGGGGACTATGGCTACACCTTC.

V gene TRBV30 combines with J gene TRBJ1-6; D might be TRBD1 (6 bases). Germline loops: CDR1 GTSNPN, CDR2 SVGIG (reference sequence). The CDR3 contains 14 residues. With 8 bases removed from V and 1 base from J, the gap between germline ends came to 12 bases. This CDR3 reads CALAGESYNSPLHF. CDR3 bases: TGTGCCCTGGCAGGGGAGTCCTATAATTCACCCCTCCACTTT.

The chain recombines TRBV30 with TRBJ2-7; D possibly corresponds to TRBD1 (5 bases). CDR1 GTSNPN and CDR2 SVGIG come from the germline V gene (reference sequence). The CDR3 is 12 amino acids. Trimming took 4 bases from V and 0 from J, leaving 7 bases between them. DNA of the CDR3: TGTGCCTGGACAGACAGCTCCTACGAGCAGTACTTC. Translation gives CAWTDSSYEQYF.

This clone was found once. J is TRBJ2-3 and V is TRBV30; no definite D call. Per the germline V gene, CDR1 is GTSNPN and CDR2 is SVGIG (reference sequence). This CDR3 spans 13 amino acids. V lost 4 bases, J lost 0 bases, and 8 bases lay in between. The CDR3 DNA follows: TGTGCCTGGACTGGGATCAGCACAGATACGCAGTATTTT. Amino acids: CAWTGISTDTQYF.

The rearrangement joins TRBV7-2 to TRBJ2-7; TRBD2 matches 10 bases. V gave up 5 bases and J gave up 0 bases; unmatched junction bases: 4. Germline loops: CDR1 SGHTA, CDR2 FQGNSA. The CDR3 covers 15 residues. The DNA for the CDR3 is TGTGCCAGCAGCCCGGTAGCGGGAGGCTCCTACGAGCAGTACTTC. This sequence encodes CASSPVAGGSYEQYF.

This clone was seen more than once but under ten times. The chain recombines TRBV6-6 with TRBJ1-1, with D maybe TRBD1 (5 bases). Between the trimmed V and J ends, which lost 5 bases and 5 bases, there was a span of 15 bases. This CDR3 region has 14 residues. Germline loops: CDR1 MNHNY, CDR2 SVGAGI (reference sequence). The CDR3 protein is CASSTRQSRTEAFF. CDR3 DNA sequence: TGTGCCAGCAGTACAAGACAGAGTAGGACTGAAGCTTTCTTT.

The chain has TRBV4-3 and TRBJ1-1; the D gene is possibly TRBD1 (6 bases). The V end lost 1 base, the J end lost 4 bases, and 16 bases lay between the germline ends. Germline V gives CDR1 LGHNA, CDR2 YSLEER. The CDR3 has 16 amino acids. The CDR3 loop reads CASSQAPGGGGTEAFF. The CDR3 DNA reads TGCGCCAGCAGCCAAGCTCCCGGCGGGGGCGGCACTGAAGCTTTCTTT.

This clone was detected only once. The V call is TRBV19, the J call TRBJ1-1, with 7 nucleotides matching TRBD1. Germline V lookup: CDR1 LNHDA, CDR2 SQIVND (reference sequence). This CDR3 has 14 residues. V trimming: 7 bases; J trimming: 1 base; junction bases outside the gene matches: 6. The chain's CDR3 is CASTTGEGNTEAFF. DNA of the CDR3: TGTGCCAGTACCACAGGGGAGGGGAACACTGAAGCTTTCTTT.